Listed below are T cell receptor beta chains from one sample, sequenced in a study of blood T cell repertoires in COVID-19. Sequenced by immunoSEQ multiplex PCR; TCRdb stores in-frame clones only, minus some. This sample carries 150,000 to 200,000 clones, roughly four fifths of them seen once, and the ten largest clones take 11%. Sequenced input: peripheral blood. The source of these receptors is a man aged 55 to 69 with active or convalescent COVID-19. Each CDR3 is given without its conserved first and last residue. Only some rows state a clone size, as once, few, many or a class for expanded clones.

>NA|TRBV4-1|TRBJ2-2
ASSLTLGSGELF
>NA|TRBV6-5|TRBJ1-1
ASSFAEAF
>NA|TRBV18|TRBJ1-6
ASSPFSGQGDSPLH
>NA|TRBV2|TRBJ1-1
ASSAEGSAGTEAF
>NA|TRBV15|TRBJ1-3
ATSRDRDIAWGTNTIY
>NA|TRBV6-5|TRBJ1-4
ASSYGRAREKLF
>NA|TRBV6-4|TRBJ1-6
ASSLAGENSPLH
>few|TRBV2|TRBJ2-7
ASIAGRAGSPSYEQY
>NA|TRBV5-1|TRBJ1-2
ASSGTITTPNNYGYT
>NA|TRBV21-1|TRBJ2-1
ASRTTRDRKNNEQF
>once|TRBV10-2|TRBJ2-1
ASRGTSGRILNEQF
>NA|TRBV19|TRBJ2-7
ASSISDRGLYEQY
>NA|TRBV5-6|TRBJ1-1
ASSLRGLNTEAF
>few|TRBV28|TRBJ2-3
ASSLGTGTDTQY
>NA|TRBV11-2|TRBJ1-2
ASSFIQGAGYGYT
>few|TRBV5-1|TRBJ2-7
ASSTRQGAYEQY
>NA|TRBV7-2|TRBJ2-7
ASSLVGLRSYEQY
>NA|TRBV24-1|TRBJ2-2
ATSDSGTSFTGELF
>NA|TRBV3-1/TRBV3-2|TRBJ1-4
ASSLSTQGYEKLF
>NA|TRBV7-2|TRBJ1-5
ASSRDKNQPQH
>NA|TRBV11-2|TRBJ1-1
ASSFNLDTEAF
>NA|TRBV28|TRBJ2-5
ASSGLRGQETQY
>NA|TRBV19|TRBJ2-7
ASSIGRHLAYEQY
>NA|TRBV3-1/TRBV3-2|TRBJ2-7
ASSQDRLGFGTGDFVGSYEQY
>once|TRBV28|TRBJ1-2
ASSPIVGGRGPNYGYT
>NA|TRBV19|TRBJ2-1
ASSIVGGGSYNEQF
>NA|TRBV9|TRBJ2-7
ASSRDLDFAYEQY
>NA|TRBV5-4|TRBJ1-1
ASSSSQEIFTEAF
>once|TRBV11-2|TRBJ1-6
ASSSSRAGTGFNSPLH
>NA|TRBV7-9|TRBJ1-3
ASSKQRSGNTIY
>NA|TRBV10-1|TRBJ2-1
ASSESGAAIGSEQF